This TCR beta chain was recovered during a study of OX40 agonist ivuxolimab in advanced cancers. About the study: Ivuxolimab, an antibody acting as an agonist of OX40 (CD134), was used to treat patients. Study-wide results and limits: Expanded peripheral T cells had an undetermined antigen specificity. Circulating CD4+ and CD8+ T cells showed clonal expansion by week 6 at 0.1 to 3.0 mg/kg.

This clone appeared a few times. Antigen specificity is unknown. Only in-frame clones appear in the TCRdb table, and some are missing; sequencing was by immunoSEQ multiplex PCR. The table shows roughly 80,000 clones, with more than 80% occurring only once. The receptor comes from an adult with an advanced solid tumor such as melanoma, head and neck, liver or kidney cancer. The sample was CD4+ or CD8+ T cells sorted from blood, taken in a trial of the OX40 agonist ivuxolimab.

Here the CDR3 reads CASRTVGLAGGANTGELFF. DNA for the CDR3: TGTGCCAGTAGGACAGTGGGACTAGCGGGAGGGGCGAACACCGGGGAGCTGTTTTTT. V gene TRBV19 combines with J gene TRBJ2-2; 16 nucleotides match TRBD2. Germline V gene data show CDR1 as LNHDA and CDR2 as SQIVND (reference sequence). After removal of 6 bases from V and 0 bases from J, the junction contained 7 bases not matched to a gene. The CDR3 sequence is 19 residues long.